This TCR beta chain is drawn from a study of shared clonotypes between healthy human individuals. About the study: Donor composition was a couple of women and a few men, aged 18 to 49. Study-level points and caveats: Exclusively blood specimens were collected; tissue repertoires likely differ.

Germline assignment: CDR1 MNHNY and CDR2 SVGAGI (reference sequence). With 4 bases removed from V and 3 bases from J, the gap between germline ends came to 16 bases. This CDR3 is built from 15 residues. Sequenced by immunoSEQ multiplex PCR; TCRdb stores in-frame clones only, minus some. Of about 500,000 clones listed, approximately 77% were seen once; the top ten hold about 12%. A single count supports this clone. What it binds is unknown. Without sorting, samples used around 92 million PBMCs for genomic DNA. The sequenced sample consisted of PBMCs. This sequence joins TRBV6-6 and TRBJ2-7, with D perhaps matching TRBD2 (5 bases). The receptor was derived from a woman aged 40 to 50 in good health. Some clones in this sample may be carry-over from other donors' samples. As DNA, the CDR3 is TGTGCCAGCAGTTCCCCCCTTAGCGCCGTCTACGAGCAGTACTTC. Protein: CASSSPLSAVYEQYF.